The rows below give T cell receptor beta chains drawn from one sample of a study of cytomegalovirus exposure and HLA in healthy donors. The assay was immunoSEQ multiplex PCR, and TCRdb's table has in-frame clones only and misses some. Seen here are some 85,000 clones, 96% observed once, and the top ten hold about 1.3%. Material: PBMCs. These receptors were collected from a woman under 30 in good health and CMV-seronegative. Each CDR3 is given with its conserved first and last residue. A D gene is named only where the DNA matches it firmly. Where a row states a size, it is once, few, many or the class of an expanded clone; other rows omit it.

J | V | D | size | CDR3 | DNA
TRBJ2-7 | TRBV23-1 | TRBD2 | - | CASPPGELAGGPYEQYF | TGCGCCAGCCCCCCCGGGGAACTAGCGGGAGGGCCCTACGAGCAGTACTTC
TRBJ2-3 | TRBV10-3 | TRBD2 | - | CAISETGLAGGSDTQYF | TGTGCCATCAGTGAGACTGGACTAGCGGGAGGGTCAGATACGCAGTATTTT
TRBJ2-1 | TRBV7-9 | TRBD1 | - | CASRPGGNEQFF | TGTGCCAGCAGGCCAGGGGGCAATGAGCAGTTCTTC
TRBJ1-5 | TRBV30 | - | - | CAWTLAHNQPQHF | TGTGCCTGGACGTTAGCTCACAATCAGCCCCAGCATTTT
TRBJ2-7 | TRBV6-6 | TRBD1 | - | CASSYGEGASEQYF | TGTGCCAGCAGTTACGGCGAGGGGGCGAGCGAGCAGTACTTC
TRBJ1-4 | TRBV30 | TRBD1 | - | CAWSLTVPRTGKLFF | TGTGCCTGGAGTTTAACAGTGCCACGGACAGGAAAACTGTTTTTT
TRBJ2-7 | TRBV10-3 | TRBD2 | - | CAISVIAGVYEQYF | TGTGCCATCAGTGTGATAGCGGGAGTCTACGAGCAGTACTTC
TRBJ2-5 | TRBV6-5 | - | - | CASSLTGRRLETQYF | TGTGCCAGCAGCCTGACAGGCAGGCGATTGGAGACCCAGTACTTC
TRBJ2-1 | TRBV7-8 | TRBD2 | - | CASSLVAGAFKNEQFF | TGTGCCAGCAGCTTGGTAGCGGGAGCGTTTAAGAATGAGCAGTTCTTC
TRBJ1-1 | TRBV11-2 | - | - | CASSPDRLEAFF | TGTGCCAGCAGCCCCGACAGACTTGAAGCTTTCTTT
TRBJ2-1 | TRBV4-2 | - | - | CASSQETGLSSYNEQFF | TGTGCCAGCAGCCAAGAGACGGGACTCAGCTCCTACAATGAGCAGTTCTTC
TRBJ2-7 | TRBV7-9 | TRBD1 | once | CASSPGQGVYEQYF | TGTGCCAGCAGCCCGGGACAGGGGGTGTACGAGCAGTACTTC
TRBJ1-2 | TRBV28 | TRBD1 | once | CASTIGGTVLYGYTF | TGTGCCAGCACGATCGGAGGGACAGTACTCTATGGCTACACCTTC
TRBJ2-3 | TRBV11-3 | TRBD2 | - | CASSLGEASGLTDTQYF | TGTGCCAGCAGCCTTGGGGAGGCTAGCGGCCTCACAGATACGCAGTATTTT
TRBJ2-4 | TRBV9 | TRBD2 | - | CASSVEGTSGRGIQYF | TGTGCCAGCAGCGTAGAAGGGACTAGCGGGAGGGGTATTCAGTACTTC
TRBJ1-1 | TRBV27 | TRBD1 | once | CASIPPGQLNTEAFF | TGTGCCAGCATCCCCCCGGGACAGTTGAACACTGAAGCTTTCTTT
TRBJ2-1 | TRBV9 | TRBD2 | - | CASSRLAGVGNEQFF | TGTGCCAGCAGCCGACTAGCGGGAGTGGGAAATGAGCAGTTCTTC
TRBJ2-7 | TRBV20-1 | - | once | CSATQGNEQYF | TGCAGTGCTACCCAGGGTAACGAGCAGTACTTC
TRBJ2-7 | TRBV28 | - | - | CASRLAGQQNYEQYF | TGTGCCAGCCGTCTAGCAGGACAGCAAAACTACGAGCAGTACTTC
TRBJ2-2 | TRBV11-2 | - | - | CASSLPRNSAMNTGELFF | TGTGCCAGCAGCTTACCCCGTAATAGCGCGATGAACACCGGGGAGCTGTTTTTT
TRBJ2-2 | TRBV6-4 | - | - | CASSDRDTGELFF | TGTGCCAGCAGTGACCGGGACACCGGGGAGCTGTTTTTT
TRBJ2-7 | TRBV6-5 | TRBD2 | - | CASSYGTSGTVYEQYF | TGTGCCAGCAGTTATGGGACTAGCGGGACAGTCTACGAGCAGTACTTC
TRBJ2-7 | TRBV6-5 | TRBD2 | - | CASSMTSGSSYEQYF | TGTGCCAGCAGTATGACTAGCGGGAGCTCCTACGAGCAGTACTTC
TRBJ2-7 | TRBV27 | - | - | CASRLRVQVYEQYF | TGTGCCAGCAGATTGCGAGTCCAGGTCTACGAGCAGTACTTC
TRBJ2-7 | TRBV27 | TRBD2 | - | CASSPFQREGSYEQYF | TGTGCCAGCAGTCCGTTCCAGCGGGAGGGCTCCTACGAGCAGTACTTC
TRBJ1-2 | TRBV18 | TRBD1 | - | CASSLGQGEYGYTF | TGTGCCAGCTCACTGGGACAGGGTGAATATGGCTACACCTTC
TRBJ1-1 | TRBV13 | TRBD1 | - | CASSLTGEQTEAFF | TGTGCCAGCAGCCTAACAGGGGAACAGACTGAAGCTTTCTTT
TRBJ2-5 | TRBV7-2 | TRBD2 | - | CASSLFGGGVQETQYF | TGTGCCAGCAGCTTATTCGGCGGGGGGGTCCAAGAGACCCAGTACTTC
TRBJ2-1 | TRBV6-4 | TRBD2 | - | CASSEGLAGNNEQFF | TGTGCCAGCTCCGAGGGGCTAGCGGGGAACAATGAGCAGTTCTTC
TRBJ2-3 | TRBV9 | TRBD1 | - | CASSVETGGRDTQYF | TGTGCCAGCAGCGTCGAGACAGGGGGGCGGGATACGCAGTATTTT
TRBJ2-2 | TRBV27 | TRBD1 | - | CASSLGQYTGELFF | TGTGCCAGCAGCCTGGGACAGTACACCGGGGAGCTGTTTTTT
TRBJ2-1 | TRBV15 | - | - | CATSNDVGGLYNEQFF | TGTGCCACCAGCAACGACGTGGGGGGGCTCTACAATGAGCAGTTCTTC
TRBJ1-5 | TRBV19 | - | - | CASRGDRGSNQPQHF | TGTGCCAGTAGGGGGGATCGGGGGAGCAATCAGCCCCAGCATTTT
TRBJ1-1 | TRBV7-6 | TRBD1 | - | CASSKDRGAEAFF | TGTGCCAGCAGCAAGGACAGGGGCGCTGAAGCTTTCTTT
TRBJ1-5 | TRBV28 | TRBD1 | - | CASNAGTGNNQPQHF | TGTGCCAGCAACGCGGGGACAGGCAACAATCAGCCCCAGCATTTT
TRBJ2-2 | TRBV18 | TRBD1 | - | CASSGTGPGELFF | TGTGCCAGCTCCGGGACAGGCCCCGGGGAGCTGTTTTTT
TRBJ2-3 | TRBV10-1 | - | - | CASSEMATEPQSGRTDTQYF | TGCGCCAGCAGTGAGATGGCAACGGAGCCGCAAAGCGGCCGCACAGATACGCAGTATTTT
TRBJ1-2 | TRBV5-1 | TRBD1 | - | CASSLPRLQGPFNYGYTF | TGCGCCAGCAGCCTGCCGCGTTTACAGGGGCCCTTCAACTATGGCTACACCTTC
TRBJ2-7 | TRBV5-1 | - | once | CASSKGLDSYEQYF | TGCGCCAGCAGCAAGGGACTCGATTCCTACGAGCAGTACTTC
TRBJ2-7 | TRBV5-5 | - | - | CASSSSPGQTTYEQYF | TGTGCCAGCAGCTCCTCCCCGGGACAAACGACCTACGAGCAGTACTTC
TRBJ2-7 | TRBV30 | - | - | CAWARSSYEQYF | TGTGCCTGGGCGCGGAGCTCCTACGAGCAGTACTTC
TRBJ2-1 | TRBV14 | TRBD2 | - | CASTLGLAGPYNEQFF | TGTGCCAGCACCCTGGGGCTAGCGGGGCCCTACAATGAGCAGTTCTTC
TRBJ2-1 | TRBV19 | - | - | CASRKNREGSYNEQFF | TGTGCCAGTAGGAAAAACAGGGAGGGCTCCTACAATGAGCAGTTCTTC
TRBJ2-2 | TRBV18 | - | - | CASSPQGPPTGELFF | TGTGCCAGCTCACCACAGGGGCCCCCCACCGGGGAGCTGTTTTTT
TRBJ1-5 | TRBV7-2 | - | - | CASSVRTGISNQPQHF | TGTGCCAGCAGCGTCAGGACGGGAATTAGCAATCAGCCCCAGCATTTT
TRBJ2-5 | TRBV7-8 | - | few | CASSLVSETQYF | TGTGCCAGCAGCTTAGTATCGGAGACCCAGTACTTC
TRBJ1-5 | TRBV19 | TRBD1 | - | CASTLDRGDQPQHF | TGTGCCAGTACTCTGGACAGGGGTGATCAGCCCCAGCATTTT
TRBJ1-3 | TRBV5-1 | TRBD1 | - | CASSTQGASGNTIYF | TGCGCCAGCAGCACACAGGGGGCAAGTGGAAACACCATATATTTT
TRBJ1-1 | TRBV9 | - | - | CASSVGQATEAFF | TGTGCCAGCAGCGTAGGACAGGCCACTGAAGCTTTCTTT
TRBJ2-7 | TRBV29-1 | - | - | CSALLSEQYF | TGCAGCGCCCTCCTGAGCGAGCAGTACTTC
TRBJ1-1 | TRBV27 | - | - | CASSLVQGYTEAFF | TGTGCCAGCAGTTTAGTCCAGGGATACACTGAAGCTTTCTTT
TRBJ1-1 | TRBV30 | - | - | CAWTVPQGLNTEAFF | TGTGCCTGGACTGTACCCCAGGGCCTGAACACTGAAGCTTTCTTT
TRBJ2-6 | TRBV7-6 | - | - | CASSLGPSGANVLTF | TGTGCCAGCAGCTTAGGTCCTTCTGGGGCCAACGTCCTGACTTTC
TRBJ2-3 | TRBV7-2 | - | - | CASSFSHSIGGTQYF | TGTGCCAGCAGCTTTTCCCACTCGATAGGCGGTACGCAGTATTTT
TRBJ2-1 | TRBV4-2 | TRBD2 | - | CASSVSGSSYNEQFF | TGTGCCAGCAGCGTAAGCGGGAGTAGTTACAATGAGCAGTTCTTC
TRBJ2-7 | TRBV9 | TRBD2 | - | CASSPSPSGSYEQYF | TGTGCCAGCAGCCCCTCCCCGAGCGGGAGTTACGAGCAGTACTTC
TRBJ2-5 | TRBV14 | - | - | CASSQLSQETQYF | TGTGCCAGCAGCCAATTATCGCAAGAGACCCAGTACTTC
TRBJ2-1 | TRBV9 | TRBD2 | - | CASSVEASGDNEQFF | TGTGCCAGCAGCGTAGAGGCTAGCGGGGACAATGAGCAGTTCTTC
TRBJ2-1 | TRBV4-1 | TRBD2 | - | CASSKTSGTYNEQFF | TGCGCCAGCAGCAAAACTAGCGGGACCTACAATGAGCAGTTCTTC